This T cell receptor (beta chain) derives from a study of T cells after yellow fever vaccination. TCRdb re-called the 5' RACE reads with MiXCR, one entry per CDR3 protein. The profile covers a few hundred thousand distinct CDR3 sequences, with over 8% appearing a single time and more than 15% taken by the ten largest. The CDR3 is 15 amino acids. CDR1 and CDR2 from the germline V gene are MNHEY and SVGEGT. Between the trimmed V and J ends, which lost 6 bases and 3 bases, there was a span of 17 bases. The material was PBMCs, obtained on the day of the first yellow fever vaccination. The chain recombines TRBV6-2 or TRBV6-3 with TRBJ1-1; a weak D match, TRBD1 (6 bases). The sequence was collected from a man between 18 and 29 years old who received the YFV17D yellow fever vaccine. The CDR3 DNA is TGTGCCAGCAGCCCGGGGGCGGGTATCTACACTGAAGCTTTCTTT. Protein: CASSPGAGIYTEAFF.